A selection of T cell receptor beta chains follows, all from one sample in a study of blood T cell repertoires in COVID-19. Repertoires were generated with immunoSEQ multiplex PCR, while TCRdb's copy carries only in-frame clones and drops some. The sample shows 140,000 to 150,000 clones, about 90% of them seen only once. The sample comprised PBMCs or T cells enriched from blood (not recorded which). The receptor source for this set is a man aged 60 to 75 who had recovered from COVID-19. CDR3s include the opening cysteine and the closing phenylalanine or tryptophan. The order of the fields is D gene, V gene, clone size, J gene, CDR3 protein, CDR3 DNA. A D gene is named only where the DNA matches it firmly. Size is omitted from some rows. Given values are once, few, many or a class for expanded clones.

>TRBD1|TRBV27|NA|TRBJ2-7
CASSPGQGGTYEQYF
TGTGCCAGCAGTCCCGGACAGGGAGGAACCTACGAGCAGTACTTC
>NA|TRBV28|once|TRBJ1-1
CASRPHRDTEAFF
TGTGCCAGCAGACCACACAGGGACACTGAAGCTTTCTTT
>NA|TRBV12-3/TRBV12-4|NA|TRBJ1-2
CASSFRGSYGYTF
TGTGCCAGCAGTTTTCGGGGAAGCTATGGCTACACCTTC
>TRBD1|TRBV3-1/TRBV3-2|NA|TRBJ2-5
CASSQDGTGGQTQYF
TGTGCCAGCAGCCAAGATGGGACAGGGGGGCAGACCCAGTACTTC
>NA|TRBV27|few|TRBJ2-7
CASSLSRATYEQYF
TGTGCCAGCAGTTTGTCCAGGGCAACCTACGAGCAGTACTTC
>NA|TRBV7-3|NA|TRBJ2-5
CASSDGEPTSQETQYF
TGTGCCAGCAGCGACGGGGAGCCAACATCTCAAGAGACCCAGTACTTC
>TRBD2|TRBV19|NA|TRBJ2-1
CASSTLADSYNEQFF
TGTGCCAGTAGTACCCTAGCGGACTCCTACAATGAGCAGTTCTTC
>TRBD1|TRBV19|few|TRBJ1-3
CASHDRGSGNTIYF
TGTGCCAGTCACGACAGGGGCTCTGGAAACACCATATATTTT
>TRBD1|TRBV6-5|NA|TRBJ1-4
CASSLTGGGGEKLFF
TGTGCCAGCAGTCTAACAGGGGGCGGAGGGGAAAAACTGTTTTTT
>NA|TRBV30|NA|TRBJ1-6
CAWSRGSLSYNSPLHF
TGTGCCTGGAGTAGGGGTAGCCTCTCCTATAATTCACCCCTCCACTTT
>NA|TRBV5-1|NA|TRBJ2-2
CASSGGVTTGTGELFF
TGCGCCAGCAGCGGCGGGGTCACAACGGGCACCGGGGAGCTGTTTTTT
>TRBD1|TRBV13|NA|TRBJ2-1
CASSSNRGNYNEQFF
TGTGCCAGCAGCTCAAACAGGGGAAACTACAATGAGCAGTTCTTC
>TRBD1|TRBV4-1|NA|TRBJ2-2
CASSHRQGAISSNTGELFF
TGCGCCAGCAGCCACCGACAGGGGGCCATAAGTTCGAACACCGGGGAGCTGTTTTTT
>TRBD1|TRBV28|NA|TRBJ1-5
CAQGELNQPQHF
TGTGCCCAGGGGGAATTAAATCAGCCCCAGCATTTT
>NA|TRBV7-8|few|TRBJ2-1
CASSFGNEQFF
TGTGCCAGCAGCTTCGGTAATGAGCAGTTCTTC
>TRBD1|TRBV15|NA|TRBJ1-1
CATSRVVGTGTTEAFF
TGTGCCACCAGCAGAGTGGTCGGGACAGGGACCACTGAAGCTTTCTTT
>NA|TRBV6-4|NA|TRBJ2-2
CASRPSLGNTGELFF
TGTGCCAGCAGACCATCACTAGGGAACACCGGGGAGCTGTTTTTT
>TRBD2|TRBV2|NA|TRBJ2-5
CASRPSRGGETQYF
TGTGCCAGCAGACCGAGCCGCGGGGGAGAGACCCAGTACTTC
>NA|TRBV19|NA|TRBJ1-5
CASSEAGSSNQPQHF
TGTGCCAGTTCCGAAGCGGGGAGTAGCAATCAGCCCCAGCATTTT
>TRBD2|TRBV15|NA|TRBJ2-7
CATSRSSGSAKEQYF
TGTGCCACCAGCCGATCTAGCGGGAGCGCCAAGGAGCAGTACTTC
>NA|TRBV18|NA|TRBJ2-7
CASSLRGGGKIF
TGTGCCAGCTCACTTCGAGGCGGGGGCAAGATCTTC
>TRBD2|TRBV28|NA|TRBJ2-7
CASSKLAGFSYEQYF
TGTGCCAGCAGCAAACTAGCGGGATTTTCCTACGAGCAGTACTTC
>TRBD1|TRBV5-1|NA|TRBJ1-6
CASSRSQGGSNSPLHF
TGCGCCAGCAGTCGATCACAGGGGGGAAGTAATTCACCCCTCCACTTT
>NA|TRBV11-2|NA|TRBJ2-3
CASSLRPGDTQYF
TGTGCCAGCAGCTTACGACCGGGGGATACGCAGTATTTT
>TRBD1|TRBV5-5|NA|TRBJ2-5
CASSWDGQGTQYF
TGTGCCAGCAGCTGGGACGGACAGGGGACCCAGTACTTC
>NA|TRBV6-5|NA|TRBJ1-2
CASRKEVGYTF
TGTGCCAGCAGAAAGGAGGTAGGCTACACCTTC
>NA|TRBV9|NA|TRBJ1-3
CASSGQQGLNSGNTIYF
TGTGCCAGCAGCGGGCAACAGGGTCTCAACTCTGGAAACACCATATATTTT
>NA|TRBV2|few|TRBJ2-1
CASILSENNEQFF
TGTGCCAGCATTCTCTCAGAAAACAATGAGCAGTTCTTC
>NA|TRBV10-2|NA|TRBJ2-6
CASSRVGQGIRSGANVLTF
TGCGCCAGCAGTCGAGTCGGGCAGGGTATACGCTCTGGGGCCAACGTCCTGACTTTC
>TRBD1|TRBV10-2|NA|TRBJ1-4
CARPRDRGGFGEKLFF
TGCGCCAGACCGAGGGACAGGGGAGGGTTCGGTGAAAAACTGTTTTTT
>TRBD1|TRBV29-1|NA|TRBJ2-1
CSRRDRTNEQFF
TGCAGTAGAAGGGACAGGACCAATGAGCAGTTCTTC
>TRBD2|TRBV19|NA|TRBJ2-3
CASSERGGSSTDTQYF
TGTGCCAGCTCCGAGCGGGGGGGATCTAGCACAGATACGCAGTATTTT
>TRBD1|TRBV15|NA|TRBJ1-2
CATTRRGQGYGYTF
TGTGCCACCACCCGCAGGGGGCAGGGCTATGGCTACACCTTC
>NA|TRBV6-4|NA|TRBJ1-6
CASRPEHLYNSPLHF
TGTGCCAGCAGGCCCGAACACCTGTATAATTCACCCCTCCACTTT
>NA|TRBV6-5|NA|TRBJ1-2
CASSSEGFDYGYTF
TGTGCCAGCAGTTCGGAGGGTTTCGACTATGGCTACACCTTC
>NA|TRBV29-1|NA|TRBJ1-4
CSVQTKGTTQKLFF
TGCAGCGTGCAAACGAAGGGGACTACCCAAAAACTGTTTTTT
>TRBD1|TRBV28|NA|TRBJ1-5
CASGQGRGSNQPQHF
TGTGCCAGCGGACAGGGTAGGGGAAGCAATCAGCCCCAGCATTTT
>NA|TRBV18|NA|TRBJ2-2
CASSQGSGELFF
TGTGCCAGCTCACAGGGGTCCGGGGAGCTGTTTTTT
>TRBD2|TRBV5-1|NA|TRBJ2-3
CASSSLAGGVTDTQYF
TGCGCCAGCAGCTCCCTAGCGGGGGGAGTCACAGATACGCAGTATTTT
>NA|TRBV5-5|few|TRBJ1-1
CASSFWVRGTEAFF
TGTGCCAGCAGCTTCTGGGTCAGAGGCACTGAAGCTTTCTTT
>TRBD1|TRBV30|NA|TRBJ1-4
CAWSGTGTNEKLFF
TGTGCCTGGAGTGGGACAGGGACTAATGAAAAACTGTTTTTT
>TRBD2|TRBV7-2|NA|TRBJ2-7
CASSLTSEYEQYF
TGTGCCAGCAGCCTTACTAGCGAATACGAGCAGTACTTC
>NA|TRBV27|NA|TRBJ2-7
CASSGGRSSYEQYF
TGTGCCAGCAGTGGAGGACGGAGCTCCTACGAGCAGTACTTC
>NA|TRBV5-4|NA|TRBJ1-1
CASSLQNTEAFF
TGTGCCAGCAGCTTGCAGAACACTGAAGCTTTCTTT
>NA|TRBV3-1/TRBV3-2|few|TRBJ1-1
CASSQDPGSNTEAFF
TGTGCCAGCAGCCAAGATCCAGGTTCGAACACTGAAGCTTTCTTT
>NA|TRBV27|NA|TRBJ1-1
CASSLHRVGENTEAFF
TGTGCCAGCAGTTTACACAGGGTTGGGGAGAACACTGAAGCTTTCTTT